This TCR beta chain was observed in a study of blood T cell repertoires in COVID-19. Study at large: The United States, Italy and Spain were the sources of the acute and convalescent COVID-19 samples. T cells, B-cell-depleted T cells, or PBMCs provided the cDNA or gDNA that served as material.

Methods used by the authors: Amplification with reference gene primers provided the estimates of nucleated cell counts. Here immunoSEQ multiplex PCR was the method, and the copy in TCRdb shows in-frame clones only, minus some. That table gives V, J and clone size, and the DNA gave D and trimming. The repertoire consists of 75,000 to 90,000 clones, with 86% occurring once and the leading ten covering 8%. Germline CDR1 and CDR2: GTSNPN and SVGIG (reference sequence). This CDR3 region has 15 residues. V lost 3 bases and J 1 base, leaving 15 bases between the germline ends. The sample was peripheral blood. The clonotype originates from a man aged 45-65 years with active COVID-19. V and J are TRBV30 and TRBJ2-5; tentative D call: TRBD1 (5 bases). For the CDR3, the DNA is TGTGCCTGGAGCCGAACAGGATCAGCCCAAGAGACCCAGTACTTC. This translates into CAWSRTGSAQETQYF.